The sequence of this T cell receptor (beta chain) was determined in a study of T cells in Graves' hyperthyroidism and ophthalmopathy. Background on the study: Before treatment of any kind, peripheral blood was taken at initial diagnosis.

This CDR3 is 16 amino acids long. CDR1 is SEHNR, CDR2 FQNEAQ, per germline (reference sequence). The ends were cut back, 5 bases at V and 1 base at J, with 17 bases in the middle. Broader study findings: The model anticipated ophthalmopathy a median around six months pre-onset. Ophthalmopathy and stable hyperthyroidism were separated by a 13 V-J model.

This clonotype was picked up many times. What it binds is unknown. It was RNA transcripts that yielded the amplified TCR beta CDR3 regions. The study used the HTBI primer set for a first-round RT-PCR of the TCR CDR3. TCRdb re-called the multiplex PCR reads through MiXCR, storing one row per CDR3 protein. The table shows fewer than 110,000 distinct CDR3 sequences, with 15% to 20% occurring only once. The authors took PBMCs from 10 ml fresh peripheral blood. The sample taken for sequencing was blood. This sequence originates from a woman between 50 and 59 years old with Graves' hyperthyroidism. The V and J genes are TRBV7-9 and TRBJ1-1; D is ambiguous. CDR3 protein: CASSPRLKVSNTEAFF. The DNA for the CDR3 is TGTGCCAGCAGCCCCCGATTAAAGGTTTCGAACACTGAAGCTTTCTTT.